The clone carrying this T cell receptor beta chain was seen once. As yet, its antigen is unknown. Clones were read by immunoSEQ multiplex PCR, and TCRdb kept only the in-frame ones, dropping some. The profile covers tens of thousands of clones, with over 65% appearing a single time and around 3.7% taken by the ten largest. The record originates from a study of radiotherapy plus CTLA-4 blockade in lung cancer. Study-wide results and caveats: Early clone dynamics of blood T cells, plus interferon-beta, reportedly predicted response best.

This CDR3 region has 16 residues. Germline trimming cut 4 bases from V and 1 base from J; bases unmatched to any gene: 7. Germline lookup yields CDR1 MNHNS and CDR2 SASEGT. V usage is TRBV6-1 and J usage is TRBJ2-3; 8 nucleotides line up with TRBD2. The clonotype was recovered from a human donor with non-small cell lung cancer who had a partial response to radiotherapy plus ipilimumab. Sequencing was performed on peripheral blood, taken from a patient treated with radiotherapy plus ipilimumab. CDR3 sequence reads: CASSGRTGGGTDTQYF. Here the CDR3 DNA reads TGTGCCAGCAGTGGGAGAACGGGGGGGGGCACAGATACGCAGTATTTT.